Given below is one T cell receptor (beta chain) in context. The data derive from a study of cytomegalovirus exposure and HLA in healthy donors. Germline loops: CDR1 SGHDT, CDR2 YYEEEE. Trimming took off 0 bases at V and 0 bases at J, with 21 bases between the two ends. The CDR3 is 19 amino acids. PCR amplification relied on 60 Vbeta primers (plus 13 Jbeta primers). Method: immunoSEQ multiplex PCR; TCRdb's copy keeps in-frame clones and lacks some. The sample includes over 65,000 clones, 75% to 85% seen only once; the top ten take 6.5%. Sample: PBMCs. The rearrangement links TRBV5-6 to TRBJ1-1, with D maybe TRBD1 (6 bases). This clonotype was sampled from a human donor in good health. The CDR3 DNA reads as TGTGCCAGCAGCTTGGCAGAACATTTTCGGACAGAGTTGAACACTGAAGCTTTCTTT. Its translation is CASSLAEHFRTELNTEAFF.